This T cell receptor beta chain was sequenced during a study of CD8+ T cells in alopecia areata. Notes on the study in general: Elevated clonality characterized lesional scalp relative to normal scalp, particularly in alopecia totalis/universalis. Normal skin's resident alphabeta T cells are also sequenced in scalp samples.

In each case, RNA was isolated and then reverse transcribed into cDNA as the sequencing template. Only in-frame clones appear in the TCRdb table, and some are missing; sequencing was by immunoSEQ multiplex PCR. The sample consists of approximately 99,000 clones, about 60% of them appearing once. Those with alopecia areata gave lesional scalp punch biopsies and peripheral blood. PBMCs served as the source from which CD4+ and CD8+ T cells were sorted. The ends were cut back, 5 bases at V and 0 bases at J, with 7 bases in the middle. Germline-derived CDR1 and CDR2 are SGHVS and FQNEAQ. This CDR3 spans 13 amino acids. This clone has more than one count but fewer than ten. Its antigen is as yet unknown.

The source of this sequence is a human donor with alopecia areata. V gene TRBV7-8 combines with J gene TRBJ1-1; D gene uncertain. The material sequenced was NKG2D-low CD8+ T cells sorted from blood. The CDR3 coding sequence is TGTGCCAGCAGCACCGGGGTGAACACTGAAGCTTTCTTT. Amino acids: CASSTGVNTEAFF.